This passage covers 18 T cell receptor beta chains from one sample sequenced in a study of patients and donors after allogeneic stem cell transplantation. TCRdb reprocessed the RT-PCR reads via MiXCR and lists one record per CDR3 protein. Seen here are 150,000 to 200,000 distinct CDR3 sequences, more than 35% observed once, and the top ten hold about 33%. Sample: blood, either unsorted or a sorted T cell fraction (not recorded which). These receptors came from a human donor who was either an allogeneic HSCT recipient or a stem cell or donor lymphocyte infusion donor (not recorded which). It is not recorded whose cells these are; they may come from a transplant donor.

The rearrangement links TRBV4-1 to TRBJ2-1; a possible D gene is TRBD2 (5 bases). Germline V CDR1 and CDR2: MGHRA, YSYEKL. The CDR3 contains 17 residues. Trimming removed 6 bases from V and 5 bases from J, with 23 bases in between. Here the CDR3 reads CASSDTLGVSLNNEQFF. The CDR3 nucleotides read TGCGCCAGCAGTGACACCTTGGGAGTTTCCCTTAACAATGAGCAGTTCTTC.

This clonotype appeared a few times. The chain joins TRBV10-3 to TRBJ2-1; possibly TRBD2 for D (6 bases). V was trimmed by 7 bases and J by 0 bases, leaving 10 bases between them. CDR1 is ENHRY and CDR2 is SYGVKD in the germline V gene. CDR3 length: 14 residues. The CDR3: CAINAGSSYNEQFF. The CDR3 DNA reads as TGTGCCATCAATGCGGGAAGCTCCTACAATGAGCAGTTCTTC.

V usage is TRBV14 and J usage is TRBJ2-5; D perhaps matches TRBD1 (6 bases). Germline V CDR1 and CDR2: SGHDN, FVKESK. V gave up 4 bases and J gave up 3 bases, with 9 bases separating them. The CDR3 spans 13 residues. The CDR3 DNA reads TGTGCCAGCAGCCTCGGACAGAAAGAGACCCAGTACTTC. Protein: CASSLGQKETQYF.

The rearrangement joins TRBV11-2 to TRBJ1-5, with unresolved D. Trimming removed 5 bases from V and 0 bases from J, with 8 bases in between. CDR1 is SGHAT and CDR2 is FQNNGV in the germline V gene. The CDR3 runs to 14 residues. The CDR3 is CASSPDYSNQPQHF. The CDR3 nucleotides are TGTGCCAGCAGCCCAGACTATAGCAATCAGCCCCAGCATTTT. The variable domain in full, completed from reference TRBV11-2 and TRBJ1-5, reads EAGVAQSPRYKIIEKRQSVAFWCNPISGHATLYWYQQILGQGPKLLIQFQNNGVVDDSQLPKDRFSAERLKGVDSTLKIQPAKLEDSAVYLCASSPDYSNQPQHFGDGTRLSIL.

This chain uses TRBV6-5 with TRBJ1-1, with 9 nucleotides matching TRBD1. The J segment lost 0 bases and the V segment lost 4 bases, leaving 6 bases of the junction unmatched. CDR3 length equals 16 residues. In germline, CDR1 is MNHEY, CDR2 SVGAGI. This CDR3 reads CASSFRGQGLNTEAFF. In nucleotides, the CDR3 is TGTGCCAGCAGTTTCCGGGGACAGGGCCTGAACACTGAAGCTTTCTTT.

The rearrangement uses TRBV12-3 or TRBV12-4 and TRBJ2-2; 12 bases line up with TRBD2. The trim removed 6 bases at V and 6 bases at J, leaving 8 bases unmatched. The CDR3 is made up of 16 amino acids. CDR3 coding DNA: TGTGCCAGCAGACCTCTAGCGGGAGGGCCGTCCGGGGAGCTGTTTTTT. It specifies CASRPLAGGPSGELFF.

The chain recombines TRBV7-7 with TRBJ2-5, with D perhaps given as TRBD1 or TRBD2 (6 bases each). The germline V gene has CDR1 SSHAT and CDR2 FNYEAQ (reference sequence). The CDR3 is 14 residues long. Trimming left V 4 bases short and J 4 bases short, with 13 bases between. The CDR3 bases are TGTGCCAGCAGCTCCGGGGGCAGGGGAGAGACCCAGTACTTC. Residues: CASSSGGRGETQYF. Complete variable domain (other parts from reference TRBV7-7 and TRBJ2-5): GAGVSQSPRYKVTKRGQDVTLRCDPISSHATLYWYQQALGQGPEFLTYFNYEAQPDKSGLPSDRFSAERPEGSISTLTIQRTEQRDSAMYRCASSSGGRGETQYFGPGTRLLVL.

The gene calls are TRBV4-1 and TRBJ2-5; perhaps TRBD2 as D (5 bases). The CDR3 is made up of 13 amino acids. Trimming removed 2 bases at V and 6 bases at J, with 10 bases between. Germline-derived CDR1 and CDR2 are MGHRA and YSYEKL. The CDR3: CASSQPSRQTQYF. The CDR3 DNA follows: TGCGCCAGCAGCCAACCTAGCAGACAGACCCAGTACTTC.

The V gene is TRBV20-1, the J gene TRBJ1-5, with D uncertain. Trimming stripped 1 base from V and 0 bases from J, with 10 bases between. This CDR3 contains 15 residues. The V gene's germline CDR1 is DFQATT and CDR2 SNEGSKA (reference sequence). CDR3 loop: CSARGISGSNQPQHF. Here the CDR3 DNA reads TGCAGTGCTAGAGGCATCTCAGGTAGCAATCAGCCCCAGCATTTT.

V usage is TRBV20-1 and J usage is TRBJ1-1, with 9 bases lining up with TRBD1. CDR3 length: 11 amino acids. J was trimmed by 8 bases and V by 3 bases; bases with no gene match: 1. Germline CDR1 reads DFQATT; CDR2 reads SNEGSKA (reference sequence). CDR3 sequence: CSARGTGEAFF. The DNA of the CDR3 is TGCAGTGCTAGGGGGACAGGGGAAGCTTTCTTT.

The chain carries TRBV11-2 and TRBJ2-1; 10 nucleotides align to TRBD2. The CDR3 spans 14 residues. The J segment lost 12 bases and the V segment lost 5 bases, leaving 10 bases of the junction unmatched. Per the germline V gene, CDR1 is SGHAT and CDR2 is FQNNGV. The CDR3 coding sequence is TGTGCCAGCAGCCTCCGGACTAGCGGTATAGGGCAGTTCTTC. It specifies CASSLRTSGIGQFF.

The rearrangement links TRBV14 to TRBJ2-7; 10 nucleotides agree with TRBD1. Germline loops: CDR1 SGHDN, CDR2 FVKESK. There are 15 residues in the CDR3. V trimming: 5 bases; J trimming: 4 bases; junction bases outside the gene matches: 8. The CDR3 DNA reads as TGTGCCAGCAGCGCACCGGGACAGGGGATATACGAGCAGTACTTC. Amino acid sequence: CASSAPGQGIYEQYF.

This chain connects TRBV12-3 or TRBV12-4 to TRBJ2-2; perhaps TRBD2 as D (6 bases). Trimming removed 1 base from V and 2 bases from J, with 8 bases in between. The CDR3 spans 15 residues. The CDR3 here is CASSLVRGNTGELFF. The CDR3 nucleotides are TGTGCCAGCAGTTTAGTGCGGGGTAACACCGGGGAGCTGTTTTTT.

The V call is TRBV29-1, the J call TRBJ2-7; D may correspond to TRBD1 or TRBD2 (5 bases each). V lost 4 bases and J lost 3, with 13 bases in between. The CDR3 contains 13 residues. CDR1 is SQVTM and CDR2 is ANQGSEA in the germline V gene. The CDR3: CSVADGTLYEQYF. CDR3 DNA: TGCAGCGTTGCGGATGGGACCCTCTACGAGCAGTACTTC.

This rearrangement joins TRBV7-6 to TRBJ1-3; D unresolved. The germline V gene encodes CDR1 SGHVS and CDR2 FNYEAQ. CDR3 length equals 15 residues. Trimming cost V 3 bases and J 0 bases, with 9 bases left between them. The CDR3 loop is CASSFGRHSGNTIYF. Written as DNA, the CDR3 is TGTGCCAGCAGCTTTGGACGCCACTCTGGAAACACCATATATTTT.

This clonotype was recorded a few times. J is TRBJ1-6 and V is TRBV28; D uncertain. The V end was cut by 1 base, the J end by 6 bases, with 7 bases between. Germline assignment: CDR1 MDHEN and CDR2 SYDVKM. The CDR3 consists of 14 residues. The CDR3 here is CASSLLQSNSPLHF. CDR3 nucleotides: TGTGCCAGCAGTTTATTGCAATCTAATTCACCCCTCCACTTT.

This rearrangement joins TRBV9 to TRBJ2-5; D gene ambiguous. The CDR3 runs 14 residues. CDR1 is SGDLS and CDR2 is YYNGEE in the germline V gene. V lost 0 bases and J lost 2, with 8 bases in between. The CDR3 region has the DNA TGTGCCAGCAGCGTAGCTGACGGGCAAGAGACCCAGTACTTC. Its translation is CASSVADGQETQYF.

This clonotype was observed a handful of times. The CDR3 spells CASSEGLMAYNEQFF. The CDR3 nucleotides read TGTGCCAGCAGTGAGGGACTAATGGCCTACAATGAGCAGTTCTTC. The V call is TRBV2, the J call TRBJ2-1; TRBD2 matches 7 bases. This CDR3 has 15 residues. Germline CDR1 SNHLY, CDR2 FYNNEI. Trimming removed 3 bases from V and 2 bases from J; junction bases left unmatched: 4.